This T cell receptor (beta chain) was sequenced during a study of molecular identifiers for immune sequencing clone quantification. Study-level background: Sequencing covered four of five parts into which replicate RNA from approximately 22,000 or 94,000 naive CD8 cells was split.

Study conclusions and caveats: Clone sizes that are highly expanded could be underestimated when identical TCR molecules share a barcode. Spiked Jurkat TCR RNA equivalent to one cell was reportedly detectable in around 980,000 naive cells.

This clonotype appeared many times. Antigen unknown. Each CDR3 protein is one row after TCRdb ran MiXCR on the PCR reads. Of about 10,000 distinct CDR3 sequences in the sample, 15% to 20% were seen once. Using a CD8+CD4-CCR7+CD45RA+ phenotype, naive CD8 T cells were sorted. CDR1 is SGHAT, CDR2 FQNNGV, per germline. Trimming took off 1 base at V and 2 bases at J, with 15 bases between the two ends. The CDR3 runs 16 residues. The sequenced sample consisted of naive CD8+ T cells from blood, with Jurkat cell RNA spiked in. Subset indicated: FACS-sorted CD8+CD4-CCR7+CD45RA+ naive T cells. This sequence originates from a human donor in good health. Some libraries in this study had Jurkat cell RNA spiked in. The chain uses TRBV11-2 and TRBJ2-7, with D unresolved. CDR3: CASSLGSGSRAYEQYF. The CDR3 nucleotides are TGTGCCAGCAGCTTAGGTTCCGGATCCCGCGCCTACGAGCAGTACTTC. Looking up the rest from reference TRBV11-2 and TRBJ2-7 gives the full variable domain: EAGVAQSPRYKIIEKRQSVAFWCNPISGHATLYWYQQILGQGPKLLIQFQNNGVVDDSQLPKDRFSAERLKGVDSTLKIQPAKLEDSAVYLCASSLGSGSRAYEQYFGPGTRLTVT.